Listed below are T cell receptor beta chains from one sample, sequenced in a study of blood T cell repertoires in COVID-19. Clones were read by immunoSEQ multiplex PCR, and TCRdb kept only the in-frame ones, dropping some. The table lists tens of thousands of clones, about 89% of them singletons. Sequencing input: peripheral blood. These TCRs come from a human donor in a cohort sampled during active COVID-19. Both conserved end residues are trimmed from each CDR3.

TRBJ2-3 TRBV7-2 ASSLDLAGGRRDTQY
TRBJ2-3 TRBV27 ASSSPISSGTDTQY
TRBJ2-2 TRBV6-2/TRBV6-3 ASSYESHIRGAGELF
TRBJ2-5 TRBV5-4 ASSWDDRSQETQY
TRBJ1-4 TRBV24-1 ATSDPNSSGNEKLF
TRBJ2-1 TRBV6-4 ASAEGTAYNEQF
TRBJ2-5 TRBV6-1 ASSEGWRLGTQY
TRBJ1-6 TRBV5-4 ASSSREHQGSPLH
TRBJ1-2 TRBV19 ASTNSQGYGYT
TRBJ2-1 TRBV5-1 ASSLADYYNEQF
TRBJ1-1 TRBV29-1 SVHGAF
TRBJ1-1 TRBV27 ASRLGALNTEAF
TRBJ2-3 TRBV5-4 ASSLGQGRADTQY
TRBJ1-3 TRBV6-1 ASSVIEGGRGPGNTIY
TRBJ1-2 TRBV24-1 ATSDTTGQGADYT
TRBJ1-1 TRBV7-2 ASSLQGVPNTEAF
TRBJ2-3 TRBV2 ASKRLAGWPGDTQY
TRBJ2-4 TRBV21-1 ASGGVNIQY
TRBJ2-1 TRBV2 ASSAWEYNEQF
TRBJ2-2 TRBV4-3 ASSQTPTLIGELF
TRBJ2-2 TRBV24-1 ATSDFGQTDTGELF
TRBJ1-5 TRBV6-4 ASSQQGGNQPQH
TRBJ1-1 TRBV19 ASRGALNTEAF
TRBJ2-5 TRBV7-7 ASSSVQGETQY
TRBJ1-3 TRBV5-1 ASSSGDTAPNTIY
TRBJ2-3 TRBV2 ASSVTPGTGNIADTQY
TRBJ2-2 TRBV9 ASSPMLEGELF
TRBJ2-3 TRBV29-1 SVDKTGTTDTQY
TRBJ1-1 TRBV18 ASSPIQGAMNTEAF
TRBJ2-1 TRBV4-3 ASSQGLAGGPGGNEQF
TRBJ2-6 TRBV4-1 ASSQTSTSGANVLT
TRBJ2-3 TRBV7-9 ASSLFRTSGTDTQY
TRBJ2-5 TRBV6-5 ASSFGLAGGPETQY
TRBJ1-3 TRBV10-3 AISESRVQGLSGNTIY
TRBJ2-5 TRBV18 ASSPPGLQRGGPKGTQY
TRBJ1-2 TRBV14 ASSQGGRASNYGYT
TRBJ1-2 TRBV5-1 ASSLDGYGYT
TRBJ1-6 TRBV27 ASSRRVSPLH
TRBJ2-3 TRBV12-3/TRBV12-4 ASSVRDTQY
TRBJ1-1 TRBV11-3 ASSLGQLNTEAF
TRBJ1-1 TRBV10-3 AIRGDTSNTEAF
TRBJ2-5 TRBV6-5 ASSLTGLVAETQY
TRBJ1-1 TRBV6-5 ASSSAFRENTEAF
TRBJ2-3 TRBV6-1 ASSEGQGLGTDTQY
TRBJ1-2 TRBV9 ASSVALDTAQGCT
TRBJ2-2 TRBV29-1 SVRIIRGELF
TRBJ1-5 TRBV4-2 ASSQDQGPEY
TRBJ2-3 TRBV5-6 ASSRDRDILTDTQY
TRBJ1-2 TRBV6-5 ASRQVASLYGYT
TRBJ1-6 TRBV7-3 ASSADRAGNSPLH
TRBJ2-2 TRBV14 ASSRGTGELF